Below, 13 T cell receptor beta chains from the same sample are listed, as sequenced in a study of blood T cell repertoires in COVID-19. The assay was immunoSEQ multiplex PCR, and TCRdb's table has in-frame clones only and misses some. This sample has 380,000 or so clones, with around 92% found just once. The specimen was peripheral blood. The receptor source for this set is a man in his forties with acute or convalescent COVID-19.

The V call is TRBV6-5, the J call TRBJ1-1; D ambiguous. V lost 8 bases, J lost 2 bases, and 3 bases lay in between. CDR1 is MNHEY, CDR2 SVGAGI, per germline. The CDR3 spans 10 residues. The CDR3 sequence is CASLNTEAFF. The CDR3 nucleotides read TGTGCCAGCCTCAACACTGAAGCTTTCTTT.

This clone was seen just once. CDR3 nucleotide sequence: TGTGCCAGCAGTTTCGACAGGGAGCCCCTTCACCGCTACGAGCAGTACTTC. Protein product: CASSFDREPLHRYEQYF. The chain is built from TRBV28 and TRBJ2-7; 7 nucleotides agree with TRBD1. CDR3 size: 17 residues. In germline, CDR1 is MDHEN, CDR2 SYDVKM. With V trimmed by 3 bases and J by 3 bases, 14 bases remained unmatched.

The chain recombines TRBV3-1 (or the pseudogene TRBV3-2) with TRBJ2-7, with TRBD2 matching 7 bases. V dropped 0 bases and J dropped 2; count of bases not matched to a gene: 7. Germline CDR1 reads LGHDT; CDR2 reads YNNKEL (reference sequence). There are 16 residues in the CDR3. The DNA for the CDR3 is TGTGCCAGCAGCCAAGAGTTCGGGACTAACCCCTACGAGCAGTACTTC. Amino acid sequence: CASSQEFGTNPYEQYF.

The genes are TRBV7-5 and TRBJ1-6; the table assigns TRBD1, which was not confirmed against the DNA. TRBV7-5 is shown as a pseudogene. CDR3 length: 17 amino acids. In nucleotides, the CDR3 is TGTGCCAGAAGCAATGAACCCGGGACAGGCTTTAATTCACCCCTCCACTTT. Translated: CARSNEPGTGFNSPLHF.

V usage is TRBV28 and J usage is TRBJ2-1, with TRBD2 matching over 9 bases. The trim removed 6 bases at V and 5 bases at J, leaving 14 bases unmatched. The CDR3 covers 17 residues. Germline CDR1 MDHEN, CDR2 SYDVKM. The chain's CDR3 is CASSLHTGTSRDNEQFF. CDR3 DNA: TGTGCCAGCAGCCTTCACACGGGGACTAGCCGGGACAATGAGCAGTTCTTC.

This chain joins TRBV28 and TRBJ2-1; a weak D match, TRBD2 (5 bases). This CDR3 has 11 residues. Trimming removed 10 bases at V and 9 bases at J, with 13 bases between. The germline CDR1 and CDR2 sequences are MDHEN and SYDVKM. CDR3 in amino acids: CATILASEQFF. In nucleotides, the CDR3 is TGTGCCACGATATTAGCGTCTGAGCAGTTCTTC. The full variable domain, its missing parts supplied by reference TRBV28 and TRBJ2-1, is DVKVTQSSRYLVKRTGEKVFLECVQDMDHENMFWYRQDPGLGLRLIYFSYDVKMKEKGDIPEGYSVSREKKERFSLILESASTNQTSMYLCATILASEQFFGPGTRLTVL.

The J gene is TRBJ2-2, the V gene TRBV6-2 or TRBV6-3; TRBD1 matches at 10 bases. Germline loops: CDR1 MNHEY, CDR2 SVGEGT. J gave up 5 bases and V 2 bases, and 8 bases lay outside the gene matches. The CDR3 totals 17 residues. The chain's CDR3 is CASSYRGTGVDTGELFF. In DNA, the CDR3 is TGTGCCAGCAGTTACCGCGGGACAGGGGTCGATACCGGGGAGCTGTTTTTT.

The gene calls are TRBV27 and TRBJ2-3; D might be TRBD1 (7 bases). Deletions cut 6 bases from V and 3 bases from J, with 13 bases between. The CDR3 has 14 residues. In germline, CDR1 is MNHEY, CDR2 SMNVEV (reference sequence). In DNA form, the CDR3 reads TGTGCCAGCAGGACAGGGAGGTGGACAGATACGCAGTATTTT. Residues: CASRTGRWTDTQYF.

The J gene is TRBJ2-3, the V gene TRBV19; D is perhaps TRBD2 (6 bases). V shed 2 bases and J shed 0 bases, with 12 bases lying between them. CDR1 is LNHDA and CDR2 is SQIVND in the germline V gene (reference sequence). The CDR3 totals 16 residues. The DNA of the CDR3 is TGTGCCAGTAGTATAAGTCAGGGAGGTAGCACAGATACGCAGTATTTT. The encoded protein is CASSISQGGSTDTQYF.

This chain joins TRBV3-1 (or the pseudogene TRBV3-2) and TRBJ1-1, with D perhaps TRBD1 (5 bases). The CDR3 runs 11 residues. Trimming pared 7 bases from V and 4 bases from J, leaving 7 bases between. Germline V lookup: CDR1 LGHDT, CDR2 YNNKEL (reference sequence). In DNA, the CDR3 is TGTGCCAGCAAGGGGTTCACTGAAGCTTTCTTT. Residues: CASKGFTEAFF.

V and J are TRBV4-1 and TRBJ1-2, with 7 bases that match TRBD1. The germline gives CDR1 MGHRA, CDR2 YSYEKL. The CDR3 runs 17 residues. The V segment lost 9 bases and the J segment 8 bases; nucleotides outside the gene matches: 24. CDR3 sequence (DNA): TGCGCCAGTCGGTCTGGGGGCCAGGGGGTTTGGTTTGGCGGCTACACCTTC. As protein: CASRSGGQGVWFGGYTF.

This sequence joins TRBV20-1 and TRBJ1-2, with a weak D call TRBD1 (5 bases). Between the trimmed V and J ends, which lost 3 bases and 4 bases, there was a span of 12 bases. Germline V gives CDR1 DFQATT, CDR2 SNEGSKA (reference sequence). This CDR3 contains 13 residues. The chain's CDR3 is CSASKGDGYGYTF. In DNA form, the CDR3 reads TGCAGTGCTAGTAAAGGGGATGGCTATGGCTACACCTTC.

The chain uses TRBV6-5 and TRBJ1-1, with D perhaps TRBD1 (5 bases). Trimming stripped 11 bases from V and 1 base from J, with 17 bases between. The germline gives CDR1 MNHEY, CDR2 SVGAGI. This CDR3 is built from 14 residues. For the CDR3, the DNA is TGTGCCGCGAAGGCCAGGGTGGGGAACACTGAAGCTTTCTTT. Translated: CAAKARVGNTEAFF.